The clone carrying this TCR beta chain was seen a handful of times. These data are taken from a study of T-cell reconstitution after alpha-beta-depleted transplantation in children. Unique molecular identifiers featured in how the TCRbeta library was prepared. MiXCR, applied by TCRdb to the PCR reads, yields one record per CDR3 protein. The repertoire has 400,000 to 500,000 distinct CDR3 sequences, roughly a tenth of them found once; the top ten carry 4.5% to 6.5%. This CDR3 comprises 15 residues. CDR1 and CDR2 (germline): DFQATT, SNEGSKA (reference sequence). The germline V and J ends were trimmed by 3 bases and 7 bases, with 21 bases remaining between them.

This specimen consisted of PBMCs from the stem cell graft donor, obtained from the stem cell graft. The V call is TRBV20-1, the J call TRBJ1-2; D unclear. This receptor was identified in a human donor who donated a stem cell graft to a child with acute myeloid leukemia. This CDR3 is CSASFGNSELGGYTF. For the CDR3, the DNA is TGCAGTGCTAGTTTTGGCAACTCGGAACTTGGTGGCTACACCTTC.